This TCR beta chain was recovered during a study of CD8+ T cells in alopecia areata (dated by TCRdb to 2016 to 2019). Study-wide context: Treated patients were enrolled in an open-label pilot trial of oral tofacitinib at 5 to 10 mg twice daily for moderate-to-severe alopecia areata. Tofacitinib was administered for 6 to 18 months, and 6 months of follow-up off drug were then conducted to assess delayed response and recurrence. To study T cell clonal expansion in alopecia areata, the researchers applied high-throughput TCRbeta sequencing to both the C3H/HeJ mouse model and human patients. On the human side, TCRbeta sequencing was run on scalp tissue and on sorted CD4+ and CD8+ peripheral blood T cells from healthy controls and from alopecia areata patients with either patchy or totalis/universalis disease. Tofacitinib-treated patients had biopsies at baseline and at 4 and 24 weeks of treatment, with a later scalp biopsy in several patients. Scalp clonality was compared across normal scalp (n=4), patchy alopecia areata scalp (n=8), and alopecia totalis/universalis scalp (n=8). RNA was extracted with the PAXgene miRNA kit for fixed scalp, the miRNeasy kit for PBMCs, and the RNeasy kit for mouse skin. TCRbeta CDR3 regions were amplified by immunoSEQ multiplex PCR using 35 Vbeta forward and 13 Jbeta reverse primers. What the study reported, not specific to this receptor: Resident alphabeta T cells in normal human skin are also sequenced, complicating scalp TCR repertoire analysis, unlike mouse skin dominated by gammadelta T cells. TCR sequences shared between patients were less clear than in mice, possibly partly because of HLA diversity in the patient population. Lesional scalp, especially in alopecia totalis/universalis, showed higher clonality and more expanded CD8+ clones than normal scalp, suggesting antigenic drive.

As to this clone: Its antigen target is currently unknown. The record has no base qualities; no much larger clone is one base away.

Peripheral blood and lesional scalp punch biopsies were obtained from patients with alopecia areata. PBMCs were isolated by density centrifugation and stained for CD3, CD4 and CD8, and CD4+ and CD8+ T cells were sorted on a FACSAria. The library came from the immunoSEQ multiplex PCR assay. RNA was extracted from all samples and reverse transcribed into cDNA as template for TCR sequencing. SuperScript III was used to make first-strand cDNA, primed with a 2:1 mix of oligo-dT and random hexamers. Amplification bias was assessed with a synthetic immune receptor repertoire, and residual bias was removed computationally. The original pipeline was this. Raw reads were preprocessed to remove errors, and CDR3 was defined according to IMGT conventions as the region from the conserved cysteine to phenylalanine. To get clonality, Shannon entropy was normalized by log2 of the number of productive unique TCRs and the result was subtracted from 1. Scalp TCRbeta sequences were cross-referenced with sorted blood CD4 and CD8 repertoires so that the CD4 or CD8 identity of scalp clones could be inferred. TCRdb limited this immuneACCESS table to in-frame rearrangements with V and J called. A share of clones is missing; checked studies link under half to unresolved V genes, and the rest is unexplained. The V and J calls and clone size were taken over from that table, and D and trimming were inferred from the DNA. The sample table lists over 85,000 clones, 40% to 45% of them with a count of one. 0.79% of the sample lies in the top ten.

The source material was CD4+ T cells sorted from blood. This clonotype was sampled from a human donor with alopecia areata.

The CDR3 corresponds to CSARTGINYGYTF. The bases are TGCAGCGCCCGGACAGGGATAAACTATGGCTACACCTTC. This receptor chain uses TRBV29-1 and TRBJ1-2, with 8 bases aligning to TRBD1. Trimming takes 7 bases off V and 2 bases off J; junction bases not matched to a gene: 6. The CDR1 and CDR2 encoded by the germline V gene are SQVTM and ANQGSEA. The CDR3 sequence holds 13 residues, the cysteine and phenylalanine included. Only CDR3 DNA remains: 39 bases, in frame from the first base.